The entry below describes one T cell receptor beta chain. In the source study's methods: Amplification of reference gene primers was used by the study to estimate nucleated cell counts. Only in-frame clones appear in the TCRdb table, and some are missing; sequencing was by immunoSEQ multiplex PCR. The D gene and trimming were derived from the DNA, and the V and J assignments and clone size from that table. Here the sample spans about half a million clones, approximately 85% being singletons. The data originate from a study of blood T cell repertoires in COVID-19. The overall study: COVID-19 samples collected from the United States, Italy and Spain covered acute and convalescent phases.

The germline V gene has CDR1 KGHSH and CDR2 LQKENI. V lost 3 bases to trimming and J lost 11 bases; unmatched junction nucleotides: 15. This CDR3 contains 17 residues. The sequenced sample consisted of peripheral blood. This receptor was identified in a human donor in a cohort sampled during active COVID-19. The J gene is TRBJ2-3, the V gene TRBV18; 12 bases match TRBD2. In DNA form, the CDR3 reads TGTGCCAGCTCACCCCGGACTAGCGGGACCGTCGTCTTTAGGCAGTATTTT. Its translation is CASSPRTSGTVVFRQYF.